The sequence of this T cell receptor beta chain was determined in a study of blood T cell repertoires in COVID-19 (dated by TCRdb to 2020 to 2022). Context from the whole study: The collaborator samples originated in the United States, Italy and Spain and spanned the acute and convalescent phases of COVID-19. The material from the prospective study consisted of cDNA or gDNA derived from T cells, B-cell-depleted T cells, or PBMCs. Deeply sampled blood TCRbeta repertoires from subjects exposed to, actively infected with, or recovered from COVID-19 were included in the dataset. The repertoires were made available in a free public database intended to serve as a resource for research on the immune response to SARS-CoV-2. The samples were drawn from two sources: the first 160 participants of the ongoing ImmuneRACE study, and some 1,300 subjects contributed by 6 global collaborators. Sample metadata almost always included a de-identified subject ID, COVID-19 status, age in years and sex. HLA class I and class II types, where available, came from metadata supplied by the sample provider rather than from assay-based typing. Overall study outcomes, separate from this receptor: The amount of clinical and demographic metadata varied by source and participant and was provided uncurated.

Counted from cysteine to phenylalanine, this CDR3 has 16 amino acids. CDR3 DNA only is kept here, 48 bases in frame from base 1. This clone was seen only once. Its antigen specificity is not known. Base qualities are not provided; no much larger clone lies one nucleotide away. TCRbeta CDR3 regions were amplified from genomic DNA using the immunoSEQ Assay, a bias-controlled multiplex PCR. The published analysis was carried out like this. Within the assay, amplification of reference gene primers was used to estimate how many nucleated cells each sample contained. To quantify the absolute abundance of each unique TCRbeta CDR3 rearrangement, sequence reads were collapsed and filtered. For each sample, productive Simpson clonality was calculated as the square root of Simpson's diversity index across productive rearrangements. Held by TCRdb, this immuneACCESS table contains in-frame sequences only and omits some clones. Under half of the omission traces to an unresolved V gene where checked; the cause of the rest is unknown. The V and J calls and clone size are taken from that table; D and trimming were inferred from the DNA. The sample has under 200,000 clones on record, 86% of them singletons. The ten biggest clones cover roughly 7% of the sample.

Each collaborating institution followed its own protocols to collect whole blood in K2EDTA tubes. For TCRbeta analysis, collaborator samples were shipped as frozen whole blood, as isolated PBMCs, or as DNA extracted from either sample type. The chain was built from TRBV21-1 and TRBJ2-1; the DNA was not compared with TRBD1, the D call given in the table. TRBV21-1 is described as a pseudogene. The sample taken for sequencing was peripheral blood. This sequence originates from a woman of 80 years or more in a cohort sampled during active or convalescent COVID-19. The CDR3 corresponds to CASSKVPDRVYNEQFF. The DNA reads as follows: TGTGCCAGCAGCAAAGTCCCGGACAGGGTGTACAATGAGCAGTTCTTC.